This TCR beta chain was sequenced during a study of T cells in Graves' hyperthyroidism and ophthalmopathy. Germline loops: CDR1 LGHDT, CDR2 YNNKEL (reference sequence). This CDR3 comprises 13 residues. V lost 1 base, J lost 10 bases, and 8 bases lay in between. Each person with ophthalmopathy scored at least 3 on the Clinical Activity Score, reached NOSPECS grade 4 or higher, and had been ill under 3 months. Patients were excluded for uncontrolled infection, other autoimmune disease, pregnancy or lactation. The source material, RNA transcripts, was used to amplify TCR beta CDR3 regions. Initially, a first-round RT-PCR of the TCR CDR3 employed the HTBI primer set. TCRdb used MiXCR to reprocess the multiplex PCR reads, holding one entry per CDR3 protein. The table has under 600,000 distinct CDR3 sequences, about a sixth seen once.

The clonotype originates from a woman aged 40 to 55 with Graves' ophthalmopathy. Sample: blood. J is TRBJ1-6 and V is TRBV3-1; the D gene is possibly TRBD1 (5 bases). The DNA of the CDR3 is TGTGCCAGCAGCCAAGCTGACAGCTCACCCCTCCACTTT. The encoded protein is CASSQADSSPLHF.